Each of the 14 T cell receptor beta chains below was sequenced from the same sample in a study of blood T cell repertoires in COVID-19. Generated by immunoSEQ multiplex PCR, the TCRdb table keeps only in-frame clones and is missing some. The table has 150,000 to 200,000 clones, about 87% seen once. The sequenced material came from peripheral blood. The source of these receptors is a man in his 60s with acute or convalescent COVID-19.

V and J are TRBV6-1 and TRBJ2-5, with 8 bases matching TRBD1. This CDR3 contains 15 residues. Germline CDR1 reads MNHNS; CDR2 reads SASEGT. After removal of 5 bases from V and 3 bases from J, the junction contained 8 bases not matched to a gene. CDR3 sequence (DNA): TGTGCCAGCAGTCCGGGACAGGCGGGTGAAGAGACCCAGTACTTC. Translating it yields CASSPGQAGEETQYF.

This chain joins TRBV7-6 and TRBJ1-5; 10 bases line up with TRBD1. Germline CDR1 reads SGHVS; CDR2 reads FNYEAQ. Germline trimming cut 5 bases from V and 9 bases from J; bases unmatched to any gene: 10. The CDR3 extends over 15 amino acids. Here the CDR3 DNA reads TGTGCCAGCAGCCCGACAGGGGGCCCTTCTCGGCCCCAGCATTTT. As protein: CASSPTGGPSRPQHF.

This sequence joins TRBV19 and TRBJ1-2; D not resolved. Germline V lookup: CDR1 LNHDA, CDR2 SQIVND (reference sequence). The CDR3 runs to 15 residues. V was clipped by 1 base and J by 0 bases, with 9 bases between them. CDR3 DNA sequence: TGTGCCAGTAGTATAGGGTTTGCGGCTAACTATGGCTACACCTTC. It is translated as CASSIGFAANYGYTF.

V and J are TRBV3-1 (or the pseudogene TRBV3-2) and TRBJ2-5; TRBD2 agrees at 7 bases. Trimming at V came to 0 bases and at J to 13 bases, leaving 11 bases not matched to a gene. CDR3 size: 14 residues. In germline, CDR1 is LGHDT, CDR2 YNNKEL (reference sequence). The CDR3 DNA is TGTGCCAGCAGCCAAGATAGGTCCCTTAGCGGGTCGTACTTC. Translated: CASSQDRSLSGSYF.

The J gene is TRBJ1-1, the V gene TRBV6-6; TRBD1 matches 11 bases. Germline V gene lookup returns CDR1 MNHNY and CDR2 SVGAGI (reference sequence). The CDR3 length is 16 residues. V was pared by 0 bases and J by 6 bases, with 6 bases of the junction left unmatched. CDR3 bases: TGTGCCAGCAGTTACTCGGACAGGGGGCGAAGGGCTGAAGCTTTCTTT. It yields the protein CASSYSDRGRRAEAFF.

The rearrangement links TRBV19 to TRBJ2-3; TRBD2 matches 8 bases. V dropped 2 bases and J dropped 0; count of bases not matched to a gene: 4. Germline assignment: CDR1 LNHDA and CDR2 SQIVND (reference sequence). CDR3 length: 16 residues. CDR3 nucleotides: TGTGCCAGTAGTATAACTAGCGGATCTAGCACAGATACGCAGTATTTT. This sequence encodes CASSITSGSSTDTQYF. Full variable domain (rest looked up from reference TRBV19 and TRBJ2-3): DGGITQSPKYLFRKEGQNVTLSCEQNLNHDAMYWYRQDPGQGLRLIYYSQIVNDFQKGDIAEGYSVSREKKESFPLTVTSAQKNPTAFYLCASSITSGSSTDTQYFGPGTRLTVL.

The rearrangement uses TRBV6-5 and TRBJ1-2; 10 bases map to TRBD1. Germline V gives CDR1 MNHEY, CDR2 SVGAGI. CDR3 length equals 14 residues. With 8 bases clipped from V and 6 bases from J, the junction kept 9 bases outside the gene matches. The CDR3 bases are TGTGCCAGCGGATGGACAGGGGGAATCCATGGCTACACCTTC. Encoded protein: CASGWTGGIHGYTF.

This chain links TRBV5-5 with TRBJ2-3; the D gene is possibly TRBD1 (6 bases). Germline V CDR1 and CDR2: SGHKS, YYEKEE (reference sequence). Trimming removed 0 bases at V and 3 bases at J, with 11 bases between. CDR3 length equals 15 residues. DNA for the CDR3: TGTGCCAGCAGCTTGGTTCCAGGGGAGACAGATACGCAGTATTTT. It translates to CASSLVPGETDTQYF.

The chain carries TRBV28 and TRBJ2-7, with 12 bases matching TRBD2. V was pared by 5 bases and J by 1 base, with 3 bases of the junction left unmatched. CDR3 length: 15 residues. Germline V gene sequence: CDR1 MDHEN, CDR2 SYDVKM. The CDR3 DNA reads as TGTGCCAGCAGTAGGACTAGCGGGGATTCCTACGAGCAGTACTTC. Translating gives CASSRTSGDSYEQYF.

The V gene is TRBV10-3, the J gene TRBJ1-2, with D hard to call. Trimming left V 6 bases short and J 7 bases short, with 15 bases between. The CDR3 sequence is 13 residues long. The germline V gene encodes CDR1 ENHRY and CDR2 SYGVKD. This CDR3 reads CAIRDTAGSGYTF. CDR3 nucleotide sequence: TGTGCCATCAGAGATACAGCAGGCAGTGGCTACACCTTC.

The gene calls are TRBV7-9 and TRBJ1-4; 10 nucleotides line up with TRBD1. Germline-derived CDR1 and CDR2 are SEHNR and FQNEAQ (reference sequence). The length of the CDR3 is 16 residues. Germline trimming cut 5 bases from V and 8 bases from J; bases unmatched to any gene: 11. CDR3: CASSRTAGTGDEKLFF. DNA of the CDR3: TGTGCCAGCAGCCGAACCGCCGGGACAGGGGACGAAAAACTGTTTTTT.

V is TRBV27 and J is TRBJ2-1; 8 bases are shared with TRBD2. Germline lookup yields CDR1 MNHEY and CDR2 SMNVEV (reference sequence). The CDR3 is made up of 17 amino acids. V lost 10 bases to trimming and J lost 9 bases; unmatched junction nucleotides: 23. CDR3 bases: TGTGCCACATTAAAAACATTGGGGGGGACTAGTCTGCGTGAGCAGTTCTTC. The encoded protein is CATLKTLGGTSLREQFF.

The V call is TRBV6-6, the J call TRBJ1-2, with 7 nucleotides matching TRBD1. Germline V gene data show CDR1 as MNHNY and CDR2 as SVGAGI (reference sequence). The V gene end was trimmed by 5 bases and the J gene end by 0 bases; junction bases not matched to a gene: 9. This CDR3 contains 16 residues. The CDR3 protein is CASSAVDREANYGYTF. DNA for the CDR3: TGTGCCAGCAGTGCGGTCGACAGGGAGGCTAACTATGGCTACACCTTC.

The chain has TRBV24-1 and TRBJ1-2, with D possibly TRBD1 on 5 matching bases. Germline CDR1 reads KGHDR; CDR2 reads SFDVKD. Trimming left V 3 bases short and J 2 bases short, with 12 bases between. This CDR3 has 15 amino acids. CDR3 protein: CATSDPTGGNYGYTF. The CDR3 nucleotides read TGTGCCACCAGTGATCCGACGGGGGGGAACTATGGCTACACCTTC.